The following is a T cell receptor (beta chain) sequence with its context. The record originates from a study of glioma-infiltrating T cells after dendritic cell vaccination. Study-level background: Samples are from glioblastoma patients in Phase I and II dendritic cell vaccine trials.

V was cut by 4 bases and J by 5 bases, with 12 bases left in between. The CDR3 sequence is 14 residues long. CDR1 is SGHTA and CDR2 is FQGNSA in the germline V gene. Described time point: after dendritic cell vaccination, including at tumor progression/relapse. Fresh-frozen tumor tissue and more than two years of survival data were available for all. PBMC were collected before vaccination, two weeks after the third vaccination, and at progression. Amplification used 60 V beta primers and 13 J beta primers. Assay: immunoSEQ multiplex PCR; the TCRdb copy retains only in-frame clones and omits some. The sample lists about 65,000 clones; more than 75% were seen once.

The sample in question was blood, obtained after dendritic cell vaccination. The rearrangement joins TRBV7-2 to TRBJ1-5; tentatively, D is TRBD1 (5 bases). The TCR sequence derives from a human donor with glioblastoma. Here the CDR3 DNA reads TGTGCCAGCAGCTCCTCATCGGGGGATCAGCCCCAGCATTTT. Translation: CASSSSSGDQPQHF.